The 22 T cell receptor beta chains presented below share a single source sample, sequenced in a study of molecular identifiers for immune sequencing clone quantification. TCRdb re-called the PCR reads with MiXCR, one entry per CDR3 protein. The profile shows about 640,000 distinct CDR3 sequences, 20% of them singletons. Sequencing used naive CD8+ T cells from blood, with Jurkat cell RNA spiked in. Subset reported: FACS-sorted CD8+CD4-CCR7+CD45RA+ naive T cells. These receptors all stem from a human donor in good health. Some libraries in this study had Jurkat cell RNA spiked in.

Regarding this clonotype: A much bigger clone sits one base away, suggesting this may be a read error. The genes are TRBV6-2 or TRBV6-3 and TRBJ1-1, with D hard to call. This CDR3 comprises 17 residues. The V end lost 6 bases, the J end lost 4 bases, and 24 bases lay between the germline ends. CDR1 is MNHEY and CDR2 is SVGEGT in the germline V gene. The CDR3 nucleotides are TGTGCCAGCAGCTCGGCGGGTTTCTTGTCCTCGGGCACTGAAGCTTTCTTT. This sequence encodes CASSSAGFLSSGTEAFF.

This clonotype has a count of ten or more. The CDR3: CASSLGQGAYNEQFF. CDR3 nucleotides: TGTGCCAGCAGCTTAGGACAGGGGGCCTACAATGAGCAGTTCTTC. The J gene is TRBJ2-1, the V gene TRBV7-9; the match to TRBD1 covers 9 bases. There are 15 residues in the CDR3. Trimming cost V 1 base and J 2 bases; bases outside gene matches: 0. Germline V gene data show CDR1 as SEHNR and CDR2 as FQNEAQ (reference sequence). Supplemented by reference TRBV7-9 and TRBJ2-1, the full variable domain reads DTGVSQNPRHKITKRGQNVTFRCDPISEHNRLYWYRQTLGQGPEFLTYFQNEAQLEKSRLLSDRFSAERPKGSFSTLEIQRTEQGDSAMYLCASSLGQGAYNEQFFGPGTRLTVL.

This clonotype came up many times. The rearrangement uses TRBV20-1 and TRBJ2-4, with TRBD2 matching over 7 bases. Looked up from germline, CDR1 is DFQATT and CDR2 is SNEGSKA (reference sequence). The CDR3 is made up of 14 amino acids. V trimming: 4 bases; J trimming: 3 bases; junction bases outside the gene matches: 6. CDR3: CSATPERGKNIQYF. CDR3 bases: TGCAGTGCTACCCCGGAGCGGGGCAAAAACATTCAGTACTTC.

This clonotype turned up a few times. The CDR3 is CASTLGATGHYEQYF. CDR3 in DNA: TGTGCCAGCACTCTTGGGGCCACTGGGCACTACGAGCAGTACTTC. The chain recombines TRBV12-3 or TRBV12-4 with TRBJ2-7; tentative D call: TRBD1 (5 bases). V dropped 7 bases and J dropped 3 bases, with 19 bases sitting between them. This CDR3 is built from 15 residues.

This clonotype showed up many times. The J gene is TRBJ2-3, the V gene TRBV12-3 or TRBV12-4; 8 nucleotides match TRBD1. This CDR3 contains 14 residues. The junction had 4 bases not matched to a gene; V was cut back by 3 bases and J by 5 bases. The CDR3: CASSLDRALDTQYF. The CDR3 region has the DNA TGTGCCAGCAGTTTGGACAGGGCGTTAGATACGCAGTATTTT.

CDR3: CASRDTGVSGNTIYF. CDR3 nucleotide sequence: TGTGCCAGCAGGGACACAGGGGTCTCTGGAAACACCATATATTTT. The J gene is TRBJ1-3, the V gene TRBV14; TRBD1 matches at 7 bases. The CDR3 runs 15 residues. The ends lost 6 bases at V and 0 bases at J; junction bases unmatched: 5. In germline, CDR1 is SGHDN, CDR2 FVKESK. Together with reference TRBV14 and TRBJ1-3, the CDR3 gives the full variable domain: EAGVTQFPSHSVIEKGQTVTLRCDPISGHDNLYWYRRVMGKEIKFLLHFVKESKQDESGMPNNRFLAERTGGTYSTLKVQPAELEDSGVYFCASRDTGVSGNTIYFGEGSWLTVV.

There are a few counts of this clonotype. The V and J genes are TRBV19 and TRBJ1-1; no clear D gene. Germline assignment: CDR1 LNHDA and CDR2 SQIVND (reference sequence). V was trimmed by 0 bases and J by 4 bases, leaving 12 bases between them. The CDR3 loop spans 15 amino acids. CDR3 bases: TGTGCCAGTAGTATAGATCCGGGGTACGGCACTGAAGCTTTCTTT. It is translated as CASSIDPGYGTEAFF. Full variable domain (missing parts from reference TRBV19 and TRBJ1-1): DGGITQSPKYLFRKEGQNVTLSCEQNLNHDAMYWYRQDPGQGLRLIYYSQIVNDFQKGDIAEGYSVSREKKESFPLTVTSAQKNPTAFYLCASSIDPGYGTEAFFGQGTRLTVV.

This clonotype was observed a single time. A much more abundant neighbour one base away suggests this may be a read error. The V gene is TRBV9, the J gene TRBJ1-1; D unclear. The length of the CDR3 is 11 residues. Looked up from germline, CDR1 is SGDLS and CDR2 is YYNGEE. The CDR3 DNA reads TGTGCCGGCAGCTCGGACACTGAAGCTTTCTTT. Protein: CAGSSDTEAFF.

This chain connects TRBV12-3 or TRBV12-4 to TRBJ2-7; D is uncertain. Trimming shortened V by 4 bases and J by 5 bases, and 9 bases separated the two germline ends. This CDR3 spans 12 amino acids. DNA of the CDR3: TGTGCCAGCAGTTACACCCGAGACGAGCAGTACTTC. Encoded protein: CASSYTRDEQYF.

This clonotype has at least ten counts. The rearrangement uses TRBV5-6 and TRBJ2-7, with D maybe TRBD2 (5 bases). The germline gives CDR1 SGHDT, CDR2 YYEEEE. V lost 1 base to trimming and J lost 2 bases, with 10 bases between them. The CDR3 extends over 14 amino acids. In DNA, the CDR3 is TGTGCCAGCAGCTTGACGAGCGGAGCCTACGAGCAGTACTTC. Amino acids: CASSLTSGAYEQYF.

This clonotype has only a few counts. V usage is TRBV20-1 and J usage is TRBJ2-1; 8 bases are shared with TRBD2. Looked up from germline, CDR1 is DFQATT and CDR2 is SNEGSKA (reference sequence). V gave up 7 bases and J gave up 0 bases; unmatched junction bases: 5. The CDR3 sequence is 14 residues long. The DNA of the CDR3 is TGCAGTGGCAATAGCGGGAACTCCTACAATGAGCAGTTCTTC. This codes for CSGNSGNSYNEQFF.

The table lists this clonotype with a few counts. The V gene is TRBV9, the J gene TRBJ2-1; 7 bases fit TRBD1. The CDR3 covers 13 residues. Germline CDR1 and CDR2: SGDLS and YYNGEE. The junction had 3 bases not matched to a gene; V was cut back by 4 bases and J by 5 bases. The CDR3 coding sequence is TGTGCCAGCAGCTCGGGACAGCACAATGAGCAGTTCTTC. It encodes CASSSGQHNEQFF.

This clonotype was observed at least ten times. This chain connects TRBV20-1 to TRBJ2-7, with unresolved D. V dropped 0 bases and J dropped 3 bases, with 12 bases sitting between them. The germline V gene encodes CDR1 DFQATT and CDR2 SNEGSKA (reference sequence). This CDR3 is built from 14 residues. The CDR3 nucleotides are TGCAGTGCTAGAGATCGAAGTAGTCTCTACGAGCAGTACTTC. This codes for CSARDRSSLYEQYF.

This clonotype came up many times. The gene calls are TRBV9 and TRBJ2-2; D gene uncertain. The V gene's germline CDR1 is SGDLS and CDR2 YYNGEE. Trimming shortened V by 2 bases and J by 1 base, and 6 bases separated the two germline ends. This CDR3 has 14 residues. The CDR3, as DNA: TGTGCCAGCAGCGTTAGTATGAACACCGGGGAGCTGTTTTTT. Translating gives CASSVSMNTGELFF.

The chain recombines TRBV7-7 with TRBJ2-7, with a possible D match to TRBD2 (6 bases). Germline V gene sequence: CDR1 SSHAT, CDR2 FNYEAQ (reference sequence). The CDR3 contains 13 residues. CDR3 amino acids: CASPLGRGYEQYF. The CDR3 DNA is TGTGCTAGCCCTTTGGGGCGGGGATACGAGCAGTACTTC.

This clonotype showed up many times. For the CDR3, the DNA is TGTGCCAGCAGCCACAACCCAGGGACCAAAAACATTCAGTACTTC. It encodes CASSHNPGTKNIQYF. This chain joins TRBV7-6 and TRBJ2-4; D is possibly TRBD1 (5 bases). V lost 5 bases and J 2 bases, leaving 13 bases between the germline ends. CDR1 and CDR2 (germline): SGHVS, FNYEAQ. CDR3 size: 15 residues.

This clonotype was recorded at least ten times. The V gene is TRBV7-6, the J gene TRBJ2-5; TRBD1 agrees at 8 bases. This CDR3 has 15 residues. The J segment lost 2 bases and the V segment lost 6 bases, leaving 8 bases of the junction unmatched. Germline assignment: CDR1 SGHVS and CDR2 FNYEAQ. CDR3 sequence: CASRRGTGLQETQYF. The CDR3 DNA sequence: TGTGCCAGCAGACGCGGGACAGGACTTCAAGAGACCCAGTACTTC.

In this sample, this clonotype turned up many times. The V and J genes are TRBV19 and TRBJ2-7; D perhaps matches TRBD1 (6 bases). Deletions cut 1 base from V and 0 bases from J, with 10 bases between. The CDR3 sequence is 15 residues long. Germline CDR1 reads LNHDA; CDR2 reads SQIVND (reference sequence). CDR3: CASSIGTGYSYEQYF. CDR3 nucleotide sequence: TGTGCCAGTAGTATAGGAACAGGGTACTCCTACGAGCAGTACTTC. Complete variable domain (other parts from reference TRBV19 and TRBJ2-7): DGGITQSPKYLFRKEGQNVTLSCEQNLNHDAMYWYRQDPGQGLRLIYYSQIVNDFQKGDIAEGYSVSREKKESFPLTVTSAQKNPTAFYLCASSIGTGYSYEQYFGPGTRLTVT.

At least ten counts were recorded for this clonotype. J is TRBJ2-5 and V is TRBV28, with 14 bases matching TRBD2. CDR1 and CDR2 from the germline V gene are MDHEN and SYDVKM. Trimming removed 8 bases from V and 1 base from J; junction bases left unmatched: 9. The CDR3 extends over 17 amino acids. The CDR3 reads CASRWTSGRRGQETQYF. The CDR3 DNA is TGTGCCAGCCGCTGGACTAGCGGGAGGAGGGGCCAAGAGACCCAGTACTTC.

Details on this clonotype: A read error may be the cause here, since a much bigger clone is one base away. Here the CDR3 DNA reads TGTGCCACCGGTGATACACCCGGGCAGGGGGCCAACACCGGGGAGCTGTTTTTT. Translated, it gives CATGDTPGQGANTGELFF. This sequence joins TRBV24-1 and TRBJ2-2, with 8 bases aligning to TRBD1. The length of the CDR3 is 18 residues. Per germline, CDR1 KGHDR and CDR2 SFDVKD.

This clonotype was seen repeatedly, ten times or more. The V and J genes are TRBV3-1 and TRBJ2-7; no clear D. The CDR3 is 12 amino acids. The ends were cut back, 3 bases at V and 0 bases at J, with 3 bases in the middle. In germline, CDR1 is LGHDT, CDR2 YNNKEL (reference sequence). Written as DNA, the CDR3 is TGTGCCAGCAGCCACATCTCCTACGAGCAGTACTTC. This encodes CASSHISYEQYF.

This clonotype was recorded at least ten times. The chain recombines TRBV29-1 with TRBJ2-7, with D possibly TRBD1 on 5 matching bases. V gave up 3 bases and J gave up 2 bases, with 11 bases separating them. In germline, CDR1 is SQVTM, CDR2 ANQGSEA. The CDR3 contains 13 residues. This chain's CDR3 is CSVEGPGAYEQYF. The CDR3 nucleotides read TGCAGCGTTGAGGGGCCCGGAGCCTACGAGCAGTACTTC.